The 21 T cell receptor beta chains given below trace back to one sample, sequenced in a study of long-term antiretroviral therapy in people with HIV. The immunoSEQ assay was v3.0, run at survey level. Libraries were prepared by immunoSEQ multiplex PCR; TCRdb keeps only in-frame clonotypes and omits some of them. The data show about 29,000 clones, about 94% seen once. This specimen consisted of unsorted PBMCs, obtained 6.2 years after starting antiretroviral therapy. These receptors were collected from a man aged 40-49 years with HIV.

This chain joins TRBV9 and TRBJ2-1; TRBD1 agrees at 9 bases. Germline lookup yields CDR1 SGDLS and CDR2 YYNGEE. J was trimmed by 7 bases and V by 0 bases; bases with no gene match: 5. The CDR3 extends over 15 amino acids. CDR3 sequence (DNA): TGTGCCAGCAGCGTAGAGGGACAGGGCTTTAATGAGCAGTTCTTC. Its protein product is CASSVEGQGFNEQFF.

The chain recombines TRBV28 with TRBJ1-5; TRBD1 matches 11 bases. Germline-derived CDR1 and CDR2 are MDHEN and SYDVKM. This CDR3 is built from 16 residues. The V and J ends lost 4 bases and 4 bases, in that order; junction bases with no gene match: 6. CDR3: CASSSWTGGLNQPQHF. CDR3 DNA: TGTGCCAGCAGTTCTTGGACAGGGGGCCTTAATCAGCCCCAGCATTTT.

The chain has TRBV7-9 and TRBJ2-3; D is undetermined. Germline CDR1 and CDR2: SEHNR and FQNEAQ (reference sequence). Trimming left V 1 base short and J 8 bases short, with 7 bases between. The CDR3 loop spans 12 amino acids. In DNA form, the CDR3 reads TGTGCCAGCAGCTTAGACTACGGTACGCAGTATTTT. Its protein is CASSLDYGTQYF.

The chain's CDR3 is CASSETGTTTQYF. CDR3 coding DNA: TGTGCCAGCAGTGAGACGGGTACTACCACCCAGTACTTC. The rearrangement links TRBV2 to TRBJ2-5, with D uncertain. Germline lookup yields CDR1 SNHLY and CDR2 FYNNEI. The CDR3 runs 13 residues. Deletions cut 3 bases from V and 8 bases from J, with 13 bases between.

The rearrangement uses TRBV5-4 and TRBJ2-1, with a weak D call TRBD1 (5 bases). The CDR3 has 15 amino acids. Germline CDR1 and CDR2: SGHNT and YYREEE (reference sequence). V lost 2 bases and J 2 bases, leaving 11 bases between the germline ends. CDR3 sequence: CASSLGQGPYNEQFF. For the CDR3, the DNA is TGTGCCAGCAGCTTAGGGCAGGGTCCCTACAATGAGCAGTTCTTC.

The V gene is TRBV4-1, the J gene TRBJ2-1, with 8 nucleotides matching TRBD2. The trim removed 0 bases at V and 8 bases at J, leaving 6 bases unmatched. Germline CDR1 reads MGHRA; CDR2 reads YSYEKL. The CDR3 is 15 amino acids. CDR3 sequence (DNA): TGCGCCAGCAGCCAAGATGCCGGACTAGCCCATGAGCAGTTCTTC. It encodes CASSQDAGLAHEQFF.

The chain recombines TRBV7-2 with TRBJ1-2, with 9 bases that match TRBD1. V lost 4 bases to trimming and J lost 8 bases; unmatched junction nucleotides: 8. Germline lookup yields CDR1 SGHTA and CDR2 FQGNSA. This CDR3 is 14 amino acids long. CDR3 DNA sequence: TGTGCCAGCAGCTCTACGGGACAGGGAAGCGGCTACACCTTC. Encoded protein: CASSSTGQGSGYTF.

V and J are TRBV7-6 and TRBJ1-1; TRBD1 agrees at 9 bases. There are 15 residues in the CDR3. The germline V gene encodes CDR1 SGHVS and CDR2 FNYEAQ. V lost 5 bases, J lost 4 bases, and 8 bases stayed unmatched. Here the CDR3 reads CASSQQGAVSTEAFF. DNA for the CDR3: TGTGCCAGCAGCCAACAGGGGGCTGTTAGCACTGAAGCTTTCTTT.

This sequence joins TRBV5-4 and TRBJ1-1; D is perhaps TRBD1 (5 bases). The CDR3 is made up of 15 amino acids. The germline V gene has CDR1 SGHNT and CDR2 YYREEE (reference sequence). The V end lost 0 bases, the J end lost 0 bases, and 9 bases lay between the germline ends. Here the CDR3 DNA reads TGTGCCAGCAGCTTGGTAGGGGCGGTGAACACTGAAGCTTTCTTT. It codes for CASSLVGAVNTEAFF. The full variable domain, completed using reference TRBV5-4 and TRBJ1-1, is ETGVTQSPTHLIKTRGQQVTLRCSSQSGHNTVSWYQQALGQGPQFIFQYYREEENGRGNFPPRFSGLQFPNYSSELNVNALELDDSALYLCASSLVGAVNTEAFFGQGTRLTVV.

The V call is TRBV4-1, the J call TRBJ1-5; TRBD1 matches 8 bases. Germline CDR1 and CDR2: MGHRA and YSYEKL. The V segment lost 4 bases and the J segment 3 bases; nucleotides outside the gene matches: 8. The CDR3 has 16 amino acids. CDR3 amino acids: CASSLSPGQDNQPQHF. The DNA of the CDR3 is TGCGCCAGCAGCCTTTCCCCGGGACAGGACAATCAGCCCCAGCATTTT.

This chain joins TRBV5-1 and TRBJ1-3; no clear D gene. Trimming took off 0 bases at V and 0 bases at J, with 7 bases between the two ends. CDR1 is SGHRS and CDR2 is YFSETQ in the germline V gene. The CDR3 is made up of 15 amino acids. CDR3 loop: CASSLAPDSGNTIYF. In DNA, the CDR3 is TGCGCCAGCAGCTTGGCCCCGGACTCTGGAAACACCATATATTTT.

CDR3 in amino acids: CASSLDRPNLGGELFF. For the CDR3, the DNA is TGTGCCAGCAGCTTAGATCGACCAAACCTCGGAGGGGAGCTGTTTTTT. The V gene is TRBV11-3, the J gene TRBJ2-2; D not resolved. With 0 bases removed from V and 8 bases from J, the gap between germline ends came to 16 bases. Germline lookup yields CDR1 SGHNT and CDR2 YENEEA. The CDR3 extends over 16 amino acids.

The genes are TRBV6-6 and TRBJ2-7; 9 bases fit TRBD2. Trimming took 6 bases from V and 1 from J; bases not matched to a gene: 4. Germline V gives CDR1 MNHNY, CDR2 SVGAGI (reference sequence). The CDR3 contains 14 residues. For the CDR3, the DNA is TGTGCCAGCAGACTGGGACTAGCTTCCTACGAGCAGTACTTC. It is translated as CASRLGLASYEQYF.

V gene TRBV14 combines with J gene TRBJ2-1; D ambiguous. The germline V gene encodes CDR1 SGHDN and CDR2 FVKESK. CDR3 length: 13 amino acids. V was pared by 3 bases and J by 10 bases, with 13 bases between. The CDR3 region has the DNA TGTGCCAGCAGCCAGTTAGACCGAAAGGAGCAGTTCTTC. The encoded protein is CASSQLDRKEQFF.

V gene TRBV28 combines with J gene TRBJ1-1; D perhaps matches TRBD1 (6 bases). Germline CDR1 and CDR2: MDHEN and SYDVKM. This CDR3 has 15 amino acids. Trimming pared 3 bases from V and 0 bases from J, leaving 11 bases between. CDR3 sequence reads: CASSFTGSMNTEAFF. The DNA of the CDR3 is TGTGCCAGCAGTTTTACAGGGTCAATGAACACTGAAGCTTTCTTT.

V gene TRBV7-8 combines with J gene TRBJ2-3; 8 bases agree with TRBD2. V lost 6 bases, J lost 1 base, and 6 bases stayed unmatched. This CDR3 is built from 15 residues. The V gene's germline CDR1 is SGHVS and CDR2 FQNEAQ. The CDR3 sequence: CASSSGTRGTDTQYF. DNA of the CDR3: TGTGCCAGCAGTTCCGGGACTAGAGGCACAGATACGCAGTATTTT.

The V and J genes are TRBV6-5 and TRBJ1-2, with D perhaps TRBD1 (6 bases). CDR3 length: 13 residues. Germline assignment: CDR1 MNHEY and CDR2 SVGAGI. The V end lost 5 bases, the J end lost 2 bases, and 9 bases lay between the germline ends. In DNA form, the CDR3 reads TGTGCCAGCAGTGAGACAGGCAACTATGGCTACACCTTC. It translates to CASSETGNYGYTF.

The chain recombines TRBV15 with TRBJ1-1, with a weak D call TRBD1 (5 bases). CDR1 is LNHNV and CDR2 is YYDKDF in the germline V gene (reference sequence). The CDR3 contains 15 residues. Trimming stripped 0 bases from V and 3 bases from J, with 11 bases between. CDR3 in DNA: TGTGCCACCAGCAGAGATCGCGGGGGTTACACTGAAGCTTTCTTT. Translated: CATSRDRGGYTEAFF. Complete variable domain (other parts from reference TRBV15 and TRBJ1-1): DAMVIQNPRYQVTQFGKPVTLSCSQTLNHNVMYWYQQKSSQAPKLLFHYYDKDFNNEADTPDNFQSRRPNTSFCFLDIRSPGLGDTAMYLCATSRDRGGYTEAFFGQGTRLTVV.

The V call is TRBV6-5, the J call TRBJ2-2; TRBD1 agrees at 9 bases. The germline V gene has CDR1 MNHEY and CDR2 SVGAGI. The V segment lost 4 bases and the J segment 9 bases; nucleotides outside the gene matches: 3. This CDR3 comprises 13 residues. CDR3 in amino acids: CASSWGTGRELFF. CDR3 in DNA: TGTGCCAGCAGTTGGGGGACAGGGCGGGAGCTGTTTTTT.

V is TRBV11-3 and J is TRBJ2-7; TRBD1 agrees at 10 bases. Germline V CDR1 and CDR2: SGHNT, YENEEA. Trimming took 4 bases from V and 0 from J; bases not matched to a gene: 3. This CDR3 region has 15 residues. The CDR3 sequence is CASSSGQGSSYEQYF. Written as DNA, the CDR3 is TGTGCCAGCAGCTCGGGACAGGGGTCCTCCTACGAGCAGTACTTC.

The chain combines TRBV4-2 with TRBJ2-3; TRBD2 agrees at 7 bases. This CDR3 comprises 19 residues. The trim removed 0 bases at V and 4 bases at J, leaving 16 bases unmatched. Germline-derived CDR1 and CDR2 are LGHNA and YNFKEQ. CDR3 DNA sequence: TGTGCCAGCAGCCAAGAGAAGAGGAGGGGAGGGAATCGCTCAGATACGCAGTATTTT. It specifies CASSQEKRRGGNRSDTQYF.